The rows below give T cell receptor beta chains drawn from one sample of a study of spatial heterogeneity in lung cancer. Each CDR3 protein gets one entry after TCRdb re-called the 5' RACE reads with MiXCR. In the table there are more than 20,000 distinct CDR3 sequences, about 6.8% of which are singletons. Sample: lung tumor tissue, taken at surgery. These receptors were obtained from a male donor with early-stage non-small cell lung cancer. Each CDR3 is given with its conserved first and last residue. Fields, in order: CDR3 length, V gene, D gene, J gene, clone size, CDR3 protein, CDR3 DNA. D genes are given only for firm matches. The size field is filled for only some rows; it gives once, few, many or a size class.

CDR3 length: 13
V gene: TRBV7-3
D gene: .
J gene: TRBJ1-1
clone size: many
CDR3 protein: CASSLERPVEAFF
CDR3 DNA: TGTGCCAGCAGCTTAGAAAGGCCAGTCGAAGCTTTCTTT

CDR3 length: 17
V gene: TRBV9
D gene: .
J gene: TRBJ2-3
clone size: many
CDR3 protein: CASSVRGAQPSTDTQYF
CDR3 DNA: TGTGCCAGCAGCGTTCGGGGAGCCCAACCGAGCACAGATACGCAGTATTTT

CDR3 length: 15
V gene: TRBV9
D gene: .
J gene: TRBJ1-1
clone size: many
CDR3 protein: CASSVGPGPGTEAFF
CDR3 DNA: TGTGCCAGCAGCGTAGGGCCGGGGCCGGGCACTGAAGCTTTCTTT

CDR3 length: 15
V gene: TRBV7-3
D gene: TRBD2
J gene: TRBJ2-2
clone size: many
CDR3 protein: CASSFLAGSTGELFF
CDR3 DNA: TGTGCCAGCAGCTTTTTAGCGGGATCCACCGGGGAGCTGTTTTTT

CDR3 length: 17
V gene: TRBV7-8
D gene: .
J gene: TRBJ1-3
clone size: many
CDR3 protein: CASSAPSGPRTGNTIYF
CDR3 DNA: TGTGCCAGCAGCGCCCCCTCGGGGCCAAGAACTGGAAACACCATATATTTT

CDR3 length: 13
V gene: TRBV20-1
D gene: .
J gene: TRBJ2-2
clone size: .
CDR3 protein: CSPEDPNTGELFF
CDR3 DNA: TGCAGCCCTGAGGACCCGAACACCGGGGAGCTGTTTTTT

CDR3 length: 15
V gene: TRBV7-2
D gene: TRBD1
J gene: TRBJ2-1
clone size: many
CDR3 protein: CASSYDRGPYNEQFF
CDR3 DNA: TGTGCCAGCAGCTACGACAGGGGTCCATACAATGAGCAGTTCTTC

CDR3 length: 17
V gene: TRBV5-1
D gene: .
J gene: TRBJ2-3
clone size: many
CDR3 protein: CASSPAIPGSPRDTQYF
CDR3 DNA: TGCGCCAGCAGCCCGGCCATCCCCGGGTCCCCGCGAGATACGCAGTATTTT

CDR3 length: 17
V gene: TRBV6-5
D gene: .
J gene: TRBJ1-3
clone size: many
CDR3 protein: CASSYSSTGISGNTIYF
CDR3 DNA: TGTGCCAGCAGTTACTCGAGTACGGGAATCTCTGGAAACACCATATATTTT

CDR3 length: 14
V gene: TRBV9
D gene: TRBD1
J gene: TRBJ2-7
clone size: medium-sized
CDR3 protein: CARPLDRAPYEQYF
CDR3 DNA: TGTGCCCGCCCTCTGGACAGGGCCCCCTACGAGCAGTACTTC

CDR3 length: 16
V gene: TRBV18
D gene: TRBD2
J gene: TRBJ2-3
clone size: many
CDR3 protein: CASSPRTSGGSDTQYF
CDR3 DNA: TGTGCCAGCTCACCTCGGACTAGCGGGGGCTCAGATACGCAGTATTTT

CDR3 length: 15
V gene: TRBV3-1
D gene: .
J gene: TRBJ1-1
clone size: many
CDR3 protein: CASSPRGQENTEAFF
CDR3 DNA: TGTGCCAGCAGCCCCCGAGGCCAGGAGAACACTGAAGCTTTCTTT

CDR3 length: 14
V gene: TRBV11-1
D gene: .
J gene: TRBJ2-7
clone size: .
CDR3 protein: CASSSLPGPYEQYF
CDR3 DNA: TGTGCCAGCAGCTCCCTTCCAGGGCCATACGAGCAGTACTTC

CDR3 length: 15
V gene: TRBV11-2
D gene: .
J gene: TRBJ2-5
clone size: .
CDR3 protein: CASRGAGAGGETQYF
CDR3 DNA: TGTGCCAGCAGAGGCGCAGGGGCAGGAGGAGAGACCCAGTACTTC

CDR3 length: 13
V gene: TRBV27
D gene: .
J gene: TRBJ1-4
clone size: many
CDR3 protein: CASSFGTEQKLFF
CDR3 DNA: TGTGCCAGCAGTTTCGGGACCGAGCAAAAACTGTTTTTT

CDR3 length: 14
V gene: TRBV20-1
D gene: TRBD1
J gene: TRBJ2-1
clone size: many
CDR3 protein: CSARDREVRNEQFF
CDR3 DNA: TGCAGTGCTCGGGACAGGGAGGTTCGGAATGAGCAGTTCTTC

CDR3 length: 13
V gene: TRBV2
D gene: .
J gene: TRBJ2-4
clone size: many
CDR3 protein: CASLGGAKNIQYF
CDR3 DNA: TGTGCCAGCCTGGGGGGAGCCAAAAACATTCAGTACTTC

CDR3 length: 15
V gene: TRBV12-3/TRBV12-4
D gene: .
J gene: TRBJ2-7
clone size: many
CDR3 protein: CASSLQGAKSYEQYF
CDR3 DNA: TGTGCCAGCAGTTTACAGGGAGCCAAATCCTACGAGCAGTACTTC

CDR3 length: 15
V gene: TRBV7-9
D gene: .
J gene: TRBJ2-7
clone size: .
CDR3 protein: CASSPSGLISYEQYF
CDR3 DNA: TGTGCCAGCAGCCCGAGCGGGCTTATCTCCTACGAGCAGTACTTC

CDR3 length: 14
V gene: TRBV12-3/TRBV12-4
D gene: .
J gene: TRBJ1-5
clone size: many
CDR3 protein: CASSPLTVNQPQHF
CDR3 DNA: TGTGCCAGCAGTCCCCTGACAGTTAATCAGCCCCAGCATTTT

CDR3 length: 16
V gene: TRBV29-1
D gene: TRBD2
J gene: TRBJ2-7
clone size: few
CDR3 protein: CSVGGRGRRGAYEQYF
CDR3 DNA: TGCAGCGTTGGTGGGAGGGGCAGAAGGGGAGCCTACGAGCAGTACTTC

CDR3 length: 15
V gene: TRBV6-5
D gene: .
J gene: TRBJ2-7
clone size: few
CDR3 protein: CASSPRLGGFGEQYF
CDR3 DNA: TGTGCCAGCAGCCCACGACTAGGTGGGTTCGGCGAGCAGTACTTC

CDR3 length: 13
V gene: TRBV20-1
D gene: TRBD2
J gene: TRBJ2-7
clone size: medium-sized
CDR3 protein: CSADGLAGYEQYF
CDR3 DNA: TGCAGTGCCGACGGACTAGCCGGGTACGAGCAGTACTTC

CDR3 length: 15
V gene: TRBV15
D gene: TRBD2
J gene: TRBJ2-1
clone size: many
CDR3 protein: CATSRAGTTYNEQFF
CDR3 DNA: TGTGCCACCAGCAGAGCCGGGACTACTTACAATGAGCAGTTCTTC

CDR3 length: 14
V gene: TRBV7-2
D gene: .
J gene: TRBJ2-7
clone size: many
CDR3 protein: CASSPGTWAYEQYF
CDR3 DNA: TGTGCCAGCAGCCCTGGAACGTGGGCATACGAGCAGTACTTC

CDR3 length: 14
V gene: TRBV6-2/TRBV6-3
D gene: .
J gene: TRBJ1-1
clone size: medium-sized
CDR3 protein: CASTGGPDNTEAFF
CDR3 DNA: TGTGCCAGCACCGGAGGGCCGGACAACACTGAAGCTTTCTTT

CDR3 length: 15
V gene: TRBV7-6
D gene: .
J gene: TRBJ2-7
clone size: .
CDR3 protein: CASSLGRSGNAEQYF
CDR3 DNA: TGTGCCAGCAGCTTAGGCAGGTCCGGGAACGCTGAGCAGTACTTC

CDR3 length: 14
V gene: TRBV6-5
D gene: .
J gene: TRBJ1-1
clone size: few
CDR3 protein: CASSPLGVVSEAFF
CDR3 DNA: TGTGCCAGCAGCCCCTTAGGAGTAGTCTCGGAAGCTTTCTTT

CDR3 length: 15
V gene: TRBV4-1
D gene: TRBD2
J gene: TRBJ2-3
clone size: many
CDR3 protein: CASSFRTSGGDTQYF
CDR3 DNA: TGCGCCAGCAGCTTCCGGACTAGCGGGGGAGATACGCAGTATTTT

CDR3 length: 13
V gene: TRBV20-1
D gene: .
J gene: TRBJ1-5
clone size: many
CDR3 protein: CSAWGAGNQPQHF
CDR3 DNA: TGCAGTGCGTGGGGGGCCGGCAATCAGCCCCAGCATTTT

CDR3 length: 16
V gene: TRBV12-3/TRBV12-4
D gene: .
J gene: TRBJ2-4
clone size: many
CDR3 protein: CASTQDSILAKNIQYF
CDR3 DNA: TGTGCCAGCACCCAGGACAGCATTTTAGCCAAAAACATTCAGTACTTC

CDR3 length: 13
V gene: TRBV6-6
D gene: TRBD1
J gene: TRBJ1-1
clone size: many
CDR3 protein: CASRRTGNTEAFF
CDR3 DNA: TGTGCCAGCAGGCGGACAGGGAACACTGAAGCTTTCTTT

CDR3 length: 16
V gene: TRBV24-1
D gene: .
J gene: TRBJ1-1
clone size: many
CDR3 protein: CATSGRMGAGDTEAFF
CDR3 DNA: TGTGCCACCAGTGGCCGGATGGGGGCGGGGGACACTGAAGCTTTCTTT